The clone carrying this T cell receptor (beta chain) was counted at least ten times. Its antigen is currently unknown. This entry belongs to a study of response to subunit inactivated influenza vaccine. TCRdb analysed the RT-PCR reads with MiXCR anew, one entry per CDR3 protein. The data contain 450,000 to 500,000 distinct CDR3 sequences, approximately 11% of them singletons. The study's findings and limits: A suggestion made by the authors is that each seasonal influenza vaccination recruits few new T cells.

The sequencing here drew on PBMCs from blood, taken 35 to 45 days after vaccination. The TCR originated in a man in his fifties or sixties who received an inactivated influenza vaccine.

The CDR3 spells CASSFWGDQPQHF. CDR3 bases: TGTGCCAGCAGTTTTTGGGGAGATCAGCCCCAGCATTTT. The genes are TRBV12-3 or TRBV12-4 and TRBJ1-5; D remains unclear. Trimming shortened V by 3 bases and J by 5 bases, and 8 bases separated the two germline ends. This CDR3 has 13 amino acids.